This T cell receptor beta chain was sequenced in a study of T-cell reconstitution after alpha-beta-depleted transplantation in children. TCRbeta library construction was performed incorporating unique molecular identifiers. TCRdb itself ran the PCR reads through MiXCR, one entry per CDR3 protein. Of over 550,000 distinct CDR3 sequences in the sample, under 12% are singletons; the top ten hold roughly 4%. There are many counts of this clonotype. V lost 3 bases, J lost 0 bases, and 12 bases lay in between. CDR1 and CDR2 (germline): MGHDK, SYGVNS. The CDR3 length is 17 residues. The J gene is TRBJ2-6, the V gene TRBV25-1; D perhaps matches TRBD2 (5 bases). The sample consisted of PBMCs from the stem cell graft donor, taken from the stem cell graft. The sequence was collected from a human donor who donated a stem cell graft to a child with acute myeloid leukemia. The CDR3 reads CASSDPGVPSGANVLTF. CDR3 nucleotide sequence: TGTGCCAGCAGTGACCCCGGGGTCCCCTCTGGGGCCAACGTCCTGACTTTC.